One sample yielded the 15 T cell receptor beta chains listed below, sequenced in a study of blood T cell repertoires in COVID-19. This table comes from immunoSEQ multiplex PCR, and its TCRdb copy is limited to in-frame clones, with some not included. The sample carries about 100,000 clones, roughly 85% recorded once. Sample: peripheral blood. The receptors here all came from a woman aged 70-85 years with acute or convalescent COVID-19.

The chain uses TRBV7-3 and TRBJ2-3, with 7 nucleotides matching TRBD1. V dropped 4 bases and J dropped 1; count of bases not matched to a gene: 11. This CDR3 comprises 17 residues. CDR1 and CDR2 (germline): SGHTA, FQGTGA. In DNA form, the CDR3 reads TGTGCCAGCAGCTCCAAGACCCGGGACAGTTGCACAGATACGCAGTATTTT. This sequence encodes CASSSKTRDSCTDTQYF.

V and J are TRBV30 and TRBJ1-2; D perhaps matches TRBD1 (6 bases). Trimming cost V 2 bases and J 4 bases, with 11 bases left between them. CDR1 is GTSNPN, CDR2 SVGIG, per germline (reference sequence). CDR3 size: 13 residues. For the CDR3, the DNA is TGTGCCTGGAGTAGGGGGTTCACCTATGGCTACACCTTC. Translating gives CAWSRGFTYGYTF.

The chain joins TRBV2 to TRBJ2-1, with TRBD1 matching 10 bases. CDR3 length: 15 residues. J was trimmed by 9 bases and V by 2 bases; bases with no gene match: 7. Germline values: CDR1 SNHLY, CDR2 FYNNEI. The CDR3: CASSELGQGRGEQFF. The DNA of the CDR3 is TGTGCCAGCAGTGAATTGGGACAGGGGAGGGGTGAGCAGTTCTTC.

The chain recombines TRBV12-3 or TRBV12-4 with TRBJ2-3; D gene unclear. The ends were cut back, 3 bases at V and 2 bases at J, with 6 bases in the middle. This CDR3 has 13 amino acids. The CDR3 loop is CASSFGFTDTQYF. The CDR3 bases are TGTGCCAGCAGTTTCGGGTTCACAGATACGCAGTATTTT.

The chain couples TRBV7-9 to TRBJ2-5; 13 bases line up with TRBD2. CDR1 is SEHNR and CDR2 is FQNEAQ in the germline V gene (reference sequence). The CDR3 length is 16 residues. The J segment lost 0 bases and the V segment lost 4 bases, leaving 2 bases of the junction unmatched. The CDR3 DNA is TGTGCCAGCAGCTCGACTAGCGGGGGGTACCAAGAGACCCAGTACTTC. Its translation is CASSSTSGGYQETQYF.

The rearrangement joins TRBV28 to TRBJ2-7; TRBD2 might be the D (7 bases). CDR1 MDHEN and CDR2 SYDVKM come from the germline V gene. Trimming removed 7 bases from V and 3 bases from J, with 16 bases in between. This CDR3 is 14 amino acids long. The CDR3 nucleotides are TGTGCCAGCACTACGGGGGGCAAGAACTACGAGCAGTACGTC. It specifies CASTTGGKNYEQYV.

The chain joins TRBV5-1 to TRBJ2-5, with 7 nucleotides matching TRBD1. The length of the CDR3 is 13 residues. J lost 5 bases, V lost 0 bases, and 1 base had no gene match. CDR1 SGHRS and CDR2 YFSETQ come from the germline V gene. In DNA, the CDR3 is TGCGCCAGCAGCTTGGGACAGGGTGAGACCCAGTACTTC. This encodes CASSLGQGETQYF.

The chain employs TRBV2 and TRBJ2-3; a weak D match, TRBD1 (5 bases). CDR1 and CDR2 from the germline V gene are SNHLY and FYNNEI. The CDR3 spans 15 residues. V dropped 3 bases and J dropped 3 bases, with 13 bases sitting between them. The CDR3 region is CASSDPGLMTDTQYF. CDR3 DNA: TGTGCCAGCAGTGACCCAGGGTTGATGACAGATACGCAGTATTTT.

The V gene is TRBV27, the J gene TRBJ1-1; 10 bases align to TRBD1. V lost 5 bases and J lost 0; bases outside the gene matches: 9. Germline lookup yields CDR1 MNHEY and CDR2 SMNVEV (reference sequence). The CDR3 contains 17 residues. This CDR3 is CASSPPGTGVMNTEAFF. The DNA for the CDR3 is TGTGCCAGCAGTCCACCCGGGACAGGGGTCATGAACACTGAAGCTTTCTTT.

The chain couples TRBV3-1 (or the pseudogene TRBV3-2) to TRBJ1-6, with D perhaps TRBD1 (5 bases). Germline V lookup: CDR1 LGHDT, CDR2 YNNKEL (reference sequence). V shed 4 bases and J shed 6 bases, with 31 bases lying between them. This CDR3 has 21 amino acids. The CDR3 reads CASSPTANEFLGGFINSPLHF. The CDR3 DNA reads TGTGCCAGCAGCCCAACTGCAAACGAATTTCTCGGGGGTTTCATTAATTCACCCCTCCACTTT.

The genes are TRBV19 and TRBJ1-6; TRBD1 matches 9 bases. Germline trimming cut 1 base from V and 8 bases from J; bases unmatched to any gene: 6. The CDR3 extends over 16 amino acids. CDR1 is LNHDA, CDR2 SQIVND, per germline (reference sequence). CDR3 sequence reads: CASSIVPGQGHSPLHF. In DNA form, the CDR3 reads TGTGCCAGTAGTATAGTACCGGGACAGGGACATTCACCCCTCCACTTT. Complete variable domain (other parts from reference TRBV19 and TRBJ1-6): DGGITQSPKYLFRKEGQNVTLSCEQNLNHDAMYWYRQDPGQGLRLIYYSQIVNDFQKGDIAEGYSVSREKKESFPLTVTSAQKNPTAFYLCASSIVPGQGHSPLHFGNGTRLTVT.

CDR3 coding DNA: TGTGCCAGCAGCTTAGGGCCTGATTCACCCCTCCACTTT. Amino acids: CASSLGPDSPLHF. The V and J genes are TRBV11-3 and TRBJ1-6; D is unresolved. The CDR3 runs 13 residues. Per germline, CDR1 SGHNT and CDR2 YENEEA. V was clipped by 1 base and J by 8 bases, with 6 bases between them.

The rearrangement uses TRBV19 and TRBJ1-4, with D maybe TRBD1 (6 bases). Germline V gene lookup returns CDR1 LNHDA and CDR2 SQIVND (reference sequence). The CDR3 is made up of 15 amino acids. Between the trimmed V and J ends, which lost 6 bases and 4 bases, there was a span of 15 bases. The CDR3 coding sequence is TGTGCCAGTAGAACCTCAGGGGCGGTTAATGAAAAACTGTTTTTT. The encoded protein is CASRTSGAVNEKLFF.

This clone was seen a few times. The chain has TRBV6-5 and TRBJ2-6, with D perhaps matching TRBD1 (5 bases). V was trimmed by 8 bases and J by 2 bases, leaving 7 bases between them. CDR3 length: 13 residues. The germline gives CDR1 MNHEY, CDR2 SVGAGI. Here the CDR3 reads CASAGTGANVLTF. In nucleotides, the CDR3 is TGTGCCAGCGCAGGGACTGGGGCCAACGTCCTGACTTTC.

The chain couples TRBV11-2 to TRBJ2-3; D is perhaps TRBD2 (6 bases). The V end was cut by 5 bases, the J end by 4 bases, with 7 bases between. There are 12 residues in the CDR3. CDR1 is SGHAT and CDR2 is FQNNGV in the germline V gene. In DNA, the CDR3 is TGTGCCAGCAGCCCGGGGGCAGATACGCAGTATTTT. Protein: CASSPGADTQYF. Looking up the rest from reference TRBV11-2 and TRBJ2-3 gives the full variable domain: EAGVAQSPRYKIIEKRQSVAFWCNPISGHATLYWYQQILGQGPKLLIQFQNNGVVDDSQLPKDRFSAERLKGVDSTLKIQPAKLEDSAVYLCASSPGADTQYFGPGTRLTVL.